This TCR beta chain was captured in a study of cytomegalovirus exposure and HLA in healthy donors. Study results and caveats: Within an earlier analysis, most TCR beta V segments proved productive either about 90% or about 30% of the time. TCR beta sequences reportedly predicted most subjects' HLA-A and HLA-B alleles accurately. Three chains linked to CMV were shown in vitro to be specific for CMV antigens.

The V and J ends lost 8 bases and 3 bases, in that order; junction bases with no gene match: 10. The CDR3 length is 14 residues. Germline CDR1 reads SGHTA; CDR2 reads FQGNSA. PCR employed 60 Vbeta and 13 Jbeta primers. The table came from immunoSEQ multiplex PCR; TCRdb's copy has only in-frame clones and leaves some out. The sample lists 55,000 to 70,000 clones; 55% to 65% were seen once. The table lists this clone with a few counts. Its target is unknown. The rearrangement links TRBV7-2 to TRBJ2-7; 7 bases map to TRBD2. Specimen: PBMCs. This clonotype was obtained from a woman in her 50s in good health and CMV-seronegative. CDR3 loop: CASSLGGDLYEQYF. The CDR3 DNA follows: TGTGCCAGCTCCCTGGGGGGGGACCTCTACGAGCAGTACTTC.